This T cell receptor (beta chain) originates from a study of OX40 agonist ivuxolimab in advanced cancers. Overall study context: At doses from 0.01 to 10 mg/kg, patients were given intravenous ivuxolimab every 2 weeks. More than 35% of patients had received prior checkpoint inhibitor therapy.

Study outcomes and limitations: There was clonal expansion of CD4+ and CD8+ blood T cells by week 6 at 0.1 to 3.0 mg/kg.

Only in-frame clones appear in the TCRdb table, and some are missing; sequencing was by immunoSEQ multiplex PCR. The profile shows about 60,000 clones, about 82% of them singletons. Notes on this clone: Its target is unknown.

Any history of autoimmune disease or systemic immunosuppression disqualified patients. J was trimmed by 6 bases and V by 4 bases; bases with no gene match: 3. The germline gives CDR1 KGHSH, CDR2 LQKENI. This CDR3 contains 13 residues. The receptor was isolated from an adult with an advanced solid tumor such as melanoma, head and neck, liver or kidney cancer. The source was CD4+ or CD8+ T cells sorted from blood, collected in a trial of the OX40 agonist ivuxolimab. This chain connects TRBV18 to TRBJ1-5, with TRBD1 identical over 7 bases. CDR3 sequence: CASSQTGSQPQHF. In nucleotides, the CDR3 is TGTGCCAGCTCACAGACAGGGAGTCAGCCCCAGCATTTT.